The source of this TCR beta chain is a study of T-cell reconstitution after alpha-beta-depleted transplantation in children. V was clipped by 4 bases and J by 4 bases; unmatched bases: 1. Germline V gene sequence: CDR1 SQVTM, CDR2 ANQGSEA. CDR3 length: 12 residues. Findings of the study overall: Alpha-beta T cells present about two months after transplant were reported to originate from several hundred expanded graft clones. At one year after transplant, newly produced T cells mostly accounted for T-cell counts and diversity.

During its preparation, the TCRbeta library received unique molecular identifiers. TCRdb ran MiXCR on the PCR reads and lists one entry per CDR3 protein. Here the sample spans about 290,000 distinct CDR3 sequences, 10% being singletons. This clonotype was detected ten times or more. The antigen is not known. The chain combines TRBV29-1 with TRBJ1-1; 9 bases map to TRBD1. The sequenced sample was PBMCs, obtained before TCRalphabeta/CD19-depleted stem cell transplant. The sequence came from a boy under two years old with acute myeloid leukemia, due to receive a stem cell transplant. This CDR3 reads CSVGQGGTEAFF. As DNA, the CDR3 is TGCAGCGTTGGACAGGGGGGCACTGAAGCTTTCTTT.